This T cell receptor beta chain was sequenced in a study of CD8 T cells in ankylosing spondylitis (dated by TCRdb to the late 2010s). In the study overall: To find TCR variants linked to disease, the study profiled T cell receptor beta repertoires in ankylosing spondylitis patients and healthy donors. Samples of peripheral blood were taken, and for ankylosing spondylitis patients, synovial fluid was collected as well. In total, the full study cohort was made up of some 110 healthy donors and more than 20 ankylosing spondylitis patients. General conclusions and limits of the study: A TCR beta motif made up of roughly eight highly homologous amino acid variants appeared to be characteristic of blood from ankylosing spondylitis patients. In peripheral blood, the disease-linked clones were found at relatively low frequencies and had a CD8+ phenotype. The disease-linked clones were reported to be significantly enriched in matched synovial fluid samples from ankylosing spondylitis patients. Some TCR beta motif variants had previously been reported in synovial fluid and blood of reactive arthritis patients, which suggested common disease-initiation mechanisms.

For this clonotype: Its specific antigen is unknown. No base-level quality is on record; no much larger clone is a single base apart.

Including cysteine and phenylalanine, the CDR3 has 14 amino acids. Only the CDR3 portion is preserved as DNA: 42 bases, with reading frame beginning at the first base. Per the germline V gene, SGHRS is the CDR1 and YFSETQ is the CDR2. V is reduced by 4 bases and J by 4 bases, leaving a spacing of 13 bases between them. Sequencing was performed on an Illumina HiSeq 2500. Quantitative 5'-RACE with molecular barcodes was used to prepare TCR beta libraries. As for how the authors treated the data: Disease-linked TCR variants were identified with a new computational method built on a probabilistic model of VDJ rearrangement. Through fastp at Q25 and MiXCR, TCRdb rebuilt clones from the public reads, retaining in-frame beta chains. One record per CDR3 amino acid sequence lists the most common genes and DNA. The V and J calls come from TCRdb's annotation, not from the publication. For this sample the table gives roughly 370,000 distinct CDR3 sequences, of which approximately 20% were detected only once. The ten largest make up about 15% of the sample.

The rearrangement joined TRBV5-1 to TRBJ2-3, with the identity of the D gene unclear. The sequencing sample was made of blood, either unsorted or a sorted T cell fraction (not recorded which). This TCR was recovered from a male donor with ankylosing spondylitis. The DNA sequence reads TGCGCCAGCAGCCTTCCTCGGGCAGCAGATACGCAGTATTTT. Its amino acids are CASSLPRAADTQYF. The entire variable domain, with the stretches around the CDR3 drawn from the reference TRBV5-1 and TRBJ2-3 proteins, is KAGVTQTPRYLIKTRGQQVTLSCSPISGHRSVSWYQQTPGQGLQFLFEYFSETQRNKGNFPGRFSGRQFSNSRSEMNVSTLELGDSALYLCASSLPRAADTQYFGPGTRLTVL.